The 26 T cell receptor beta chains presented below share a single source sample, sequenced in a study of T cell changes during pregnancy in multiple sclerosis. Libraries were prepared by immunoSEQ multiplex PCR; TCRdb keeps only in-frame clonotypes and omits some of them. The table records approximately 17,000 clones, roughly 96% of them present only once. Sequencing used peripheral blood, obtained in the third trimester of pregnancy. These receptors were obtained from a female donor with multiple sclerosis, enrolled in a pregnancy study.

This clone was detected only once. The gene calls are TRBV18 and TRBJ1-4; perhaps TRBD1 as D (6 bases). CDR1 KGHSH and CDR2 LQKENI come from the germline V gene. Deletions cut 5 bases from V and 5 bases from J, with 15 bases between. This CDR3 has 15 amino acids. The CDR3 DNA reads TGTGCCAGCTCATCTACGACAGGAGTAAATGAAAAACTGTTTTTT. Amino acids: CASSSTTGVNEKLFF.

The gene calls are TRBV30 and TRBJ1-2; TRBD1 agrees at 10 bases. Trimming at V came to 3 bases and at J to 11 bases, leaving 9 bases not matched to a gene. CDR3 length: 13 residues. Germline values: CDR1 GTSNPN, CDR2 SVGIG (reference sequence). The CDR3 DNA reads as TGTGCCTGGAGCCCCTGGGACAGGGGTAGTTACACCTTC. Amino acids: CAWSPWDRGSYTF. The full variable domain, with the rest looked up from reference TRBV30 and TRBJ1-2, is SQTIHQWPATLVQPVGSPLSLECTVEGTSNPNLYWYRQAAGRGLQLLFYSVGIGQISSEVPQNLSASRPQDRQFILSSKKLLLSDSGFYLCAWSPWDRGSYTFGSGTRLTVV.

This sequence joins TRBV5-5 and TRBJ2-7, with D uncertain. Germline-derived CDR1 and CDR2 are SGHKS and YYEKEE (reference sequence). The CDR3 extends over 13 amino acids. The V end was cut by 6 bases, the J end by 3 bases, with 13 bases between. The CDR3, as DNA: TGTGCCAGCACCACCGGGTCACACTACGAGCAGTACTTC. Translated: CASTTGSHYEQYF.

This chain connects TRBV9 to TRBJ1-1; D call uncertain. The CDR3 length is 14 residues. CDR1 SGDLS and CDR2 YYNGEE come from the germline V gene. Trimming stripped 0 bases from V and 2 bases from J, with 8 bases between. The CDR3 nucleotides read TGTGCCAGCAGCGTAGATGAGGTTAACACTGAAGCTTTCTTT. Translating it yields CASSVDEVNTEAFF.

The rearrangement joins TRBV7-9 to TRBJ2-5; 8 nucleotides match TRBD1. CDR3 length: 19 amino acids. V lost 3 bases and J lost 1; bases outside the gene matches: 16. CDR1 SEHNR and CDR2 FQNEAQ come from the germline V gene (reference sequence). CDR3: CASSFLWGTDRASQETQYF. CDR3 coding DNA: TGTGCCAGCAGCTTCTTATGGGGAACGGACAGGGCCTCCCAAGAGACCCAGTACTTC.

This clone was counted a single time. V is TRBV30 and J is TRBJ1-2; perhaps TRBD1 as D (6 bases). This CDR3 is built from 12 residues. Germline V lookup: CDR1 GTSNPN, CDR2 SVGIG (reference sequence). Trimming cost V 2 bases and J 8 bases, with 12 bases left between them. CDR3 amino acids: CAWSSQGRGYTF. As DNA, the CDR3 is TGTGCCTGGAGTTCACAGGGTCGGGGCTACACCTTC.

This clone appeared once. The chain combines TRBV7-9 with TRBJ1-5; D is perhaps TRBD1 (5 bases). The germline gives CDR1 SEHNR, CDR2 FQNEAQ (reference sequence). The CDR3 has 15 residues. Trimming stripped 6 bases from V and 2 bases from J, with 14 bases between. The CDR3 spells CASSLGGSGNQPQHF. In DNA form, the CDR3 reads TGTGCCAGCAGTTTGGGGGGGAGCGGCAATCAGCCCCAGCATTTT.

The gene calls are TRBV7-9 and TRBJ2-1, with D possibly being TRBD2 (6 bases). V lost 4 bases to trimming and J lost 9 bases, with 19 bases between them. CDR3 length equals 15 residues. Germline V lookup: CDR1 SEHNR, CDR2 FQNEAQ (reference sequence). The CDR3 DNA reads as TGTGCCAGCAGCTCATTGGAGGGATCTGGGATTGAGCAGTTCTTC. Its translation is CASSSLEGSGIEQFF.

The chain has TRBV7-8 and TRBJ2-7; 12 positions match TRBD2. Germline V gene data show CDR1 as SGHVS and CDR2 as FQNEAQ. V dropped 1 base and J dropped 3; count of bases not matched to a gene: 4. The CDR3 consists of 16 residues. In DNA form, the CDR3 reads TGTGCCAGCAGCTTAGGTGGACTAGCGGGATACTACGAGCAGTACTTC. Its protein product is CASSLGGLAGYYEQYF.

The CDR3 protein is CASSLVRGPYNEQFF. In DNA form, the CDR3 reads TGCGCCAGCAGCTTGGTCAGGGGGCCCTACAATGAGCAGTTCTTC. The genes are TRBV5-1 and TRBJ2-1; TRBD1 agrees at 8 bases. The trim removed 0 bases at V and 2 bases at J, leaving 1 base unmatched. Germline values: CDR1 SGHRS, CDR2 YFSETQ. This CDR3 is 15 amino acids long.

The chain carries TRBV7-2 and TRBJ2-1; D ambiguous. The CDR3 is 14 amino acids. Germline CDR1 and CDR2: SGHTA and FQGNSA. Trimming took 3 bases from V and 0 from J, leaving 6 bases between them. The CDR3 protein is CASSFTGSYNEQFF. In DNA, the CDR3 is TGTGCCAGCAGCTTTACGGGCTCCTACAATGAGCAGTTCTTC.

The chain uses TRBV6-1 and TRBJ2-2; 7 bases are shared with TRBD2. Germline lookup yields CDR1 MNHNS and CDR2 SASEGT. The V and J ends lost 6 bases and 5 bases, in that order; junction bases with no gene match: 3. The CDR3 extends over 13 amino acids. This CDR3 is CASRGGITGELFF. The CDR3 coding sequence is TGTGCCAGCAGGGGAGGGATAACCGGGGAGCTGTTTTTT.

The genes are TRBV18 and TRBJ1-1; D ambiguous. V was shortened by 3 bases and J by 8 bases, with 10 bases between the two germline ends. The CDR3 has 12 residues. Germline loops: CDR1 KGHSH, CDR2 LQKENI. CDR3 protein: CASSPRPREAFF. CDR3 bases: TGTGCCAGCTCACCCCGTCCCAGAGAAGCTTTCTTT.

This sequence joins TRBV19 and TRBJ2-7; 7 bases are shared with TRBD2. Germline loops: CDR1 LNHDA, CDR2 SQIVND (reference sequence). The CDR3 runs to 13 residues. The V gene end was trimmed by 4 bases and the J gene end by 2 bases; junction bases not matched to a gene: 2. The CDR3 reads CASSTSGTYEQYF. CDR3 nucleotides: TGTGCCAGTAGTACTAGCGGAACCTACGAGCAGTACTTC.

The chain employs TRBV2 and TRBJ1-3; 11 nucleotides agree with TRBD1. The CDR3 consists of 18 residues. In germline, CDR1 is SNHLY, CDR2 FYNNEI. Unmatched junction bases numbered 13, after V lost 6 bases and J lost 3 bases. CDR3 in DNA: TGTGCCAGCAGGCCGGGACAGGGGGTCAGCGACAATGGAAACACCATATATTTT. Translating gives CASRPGQGVSDNGNTIYF. Filled out from reference TRBV2 and TRBJ1-3, the complete variable domain reads EPEVTQTPSHQVTQMGQEVILRCVPISNHLYFYWYRQILGQKVEFLVSFYNNEISEKSEIFDDQFSVERPDGSNFTLKIRSTKLEDSAMYFCASRPGQGVSDNGNTIYFGEGSWLTVV.

V and J are TRBV9 and TRBJ2-1; D is perhaps TRBD2 (6 bases). Trimming took off 0 bases at V and 0 bases at J, with 7 bases between the two ends. CDR3 length equals 15 residues. The germline gives CDR1 SGDLS, CDR2 YYNGEE. CDR3 sequence (DNA): TGTGCCAGCAGCGTAGCGGGGGACTCCTACAATGAGCAGTTCTTC. It yields the protein CASSVAGDSYNEQFF.

V is TRBV7-2 and J is TRBJ1-5; D unresolved. Trimming stripped 0 bases from V and 13 bases from J, with 7 bases between. The CDR3 contains 11 residues. The germline V gene encodes CDR1 SGHTA and CDR2 FQGNSA. The CDR3 loop reads CASSLAGNQHF. CDR3 nucleotides: TGTGCCAGCAGCTTAGCGGGCAATCAGCATTTT.

Only one count was recorded for this clone. This rearrangement joins TRBV5-1 to TRBJ2-7, with TRBD2 identical over 10 bases. Germline V gene data show CDR1 as SGHRS and CDR2 as YFSETQ. The CDR3 runs to 16 residues. J was trimmed by 1 base and V by 0 bases; bases with no gene match: 4. CDR3 in DNA: TGCGCCAGCAGCTTGGTTGCTAGCGGGAGTTCCTACGAGCAGTACTTC. Residues: CASSLVASGSSYEQYF.

V and J are TRBV2 and TRBJ2-5, with 8 bases matching TRBD1. CDR3 length: 13 residues. Germline values: CDR1 SNHLY, CDR2 FYNNEI. J lost 2 bases, V lost 6 bases, and 2 bases had no gene match. The CDR3: CASRWTGQETQYF. The CDR3 DNA follows: TGTGCCAGCAGGTGGACAGGGCAAGAGACCCAGTACTTC.

This clone was counted once. V and J are TRBV2 and TRBJ1-1, with a tentative D call TRBD1 (5 bases). CDR3 length: 11 residues. Germline loops: CDR1 SNHLY, CDR2 FYNNEI. The germline V and J ends were trimmed by 6 bases and 11 bases, with 13 bases remaining between them. The CDR3 region is CASRGQGEAFF. In DNA, the CDR3 is TGTGCCAGCAGAGGGCAGGGTGAGGCTTTCTTT.

The rearrangement joins TRBV4-1 to TRBJ2-3; 11 nucleotides align to TRBD2. The CDR3 extends over 18 amino acids. V shed 0 bases, J shed 2 bases, and the junction held 7 bases outside the gene matches. From germline, CDR1 is MGHRA and CDR2 YSYEKL. The CDR3 here is CASSQEGRTSGLTDTQYF. The CDR3, as DNA: TGCGCCAGCAGCCAAGAAGGACGGACTAGCGGGCTCACAGATACGCAGTATTTT.

The CDR3 sequence is CASSLWASGGGELFF. CDR3 coding DNA: TGTGCCAGCAGCTTATGGGCTAGCGGAGGCGGGGAGCTGTTTTTT. The V and J genes are TRBV11-2 and TRBJ2-2; TRBD2 aligns across 7 bases. CDR3 length: 15 amino acids. Germline values: CDR1 SGHAT, CDR2 FQNNGV. Unmatched junction bases numbered 7, after V lost 2 bases and J lost 7 bases.

The chain joins TRBV7-8 to TRBJ1-2; possibly TRBD1 for D (5 bases). Germline CDR1 is SGHVS and CDR2 is FQNEAQ. This CDR3 comprises 14 residues. V lost 1 base and J lost 8, with 14 bases in between. The CDR3 loop is CASSLGTGVKGYTF. The CDR3 DNA is TGTGCCAGCAGCTTAGGGACGGGGGTTAAGGGCTACACCTTC.

The chain uses TRBV2 and TRBJ1-1, with D maybe TRBD1 (6 bases). The ends were cut back, 5 bases at V and 5 bases at J, with 15 bases in the middle. From germline, CDR1 is SNHLY and CDR2 FYNNEI. There are 14 residues in the CDR3. DNA of the CDR3: TGTGCCAGCAGTTTGGGACAAGAGTGGACTGAAGCTTTCTTT. Encoded protein: CASSLGQEWTEAFF.

The V and J genes are TRBV7-6 and TRBJ2-7, with a possible D match to TRBD2 (6 bases). This CDR3 region has 14 residues. Germline CDR1 is SGHVS and CDR2 is FNYEAQ. Trimming took off 1 base at V and 2 bases at J, with 9 bases between the two ends. CDR3 protein: CASSLEAGTYEQYF. Written as DNA, the CDR3 is TGTGCCAGCAGCTTAGAGGCGGGAACCTACGAGCAGTACTTC.

The J gene is TRBJ2-7, the V gene TRBV9; D remains unclear. In germline, CDR1 is SGDLS, CDR2 YYNGEE. The CDR3 runs to 16 residues. V shed 0 bases and J shed 1 base, with 14 bases lying between them. The CDR3: CASSVGSNHLSYEQYF. The CDR3 DNA reads TGTGCCAGCAGCGTAGGCTCTAACCACCTTTCCTACGAGCAGTACTTC.